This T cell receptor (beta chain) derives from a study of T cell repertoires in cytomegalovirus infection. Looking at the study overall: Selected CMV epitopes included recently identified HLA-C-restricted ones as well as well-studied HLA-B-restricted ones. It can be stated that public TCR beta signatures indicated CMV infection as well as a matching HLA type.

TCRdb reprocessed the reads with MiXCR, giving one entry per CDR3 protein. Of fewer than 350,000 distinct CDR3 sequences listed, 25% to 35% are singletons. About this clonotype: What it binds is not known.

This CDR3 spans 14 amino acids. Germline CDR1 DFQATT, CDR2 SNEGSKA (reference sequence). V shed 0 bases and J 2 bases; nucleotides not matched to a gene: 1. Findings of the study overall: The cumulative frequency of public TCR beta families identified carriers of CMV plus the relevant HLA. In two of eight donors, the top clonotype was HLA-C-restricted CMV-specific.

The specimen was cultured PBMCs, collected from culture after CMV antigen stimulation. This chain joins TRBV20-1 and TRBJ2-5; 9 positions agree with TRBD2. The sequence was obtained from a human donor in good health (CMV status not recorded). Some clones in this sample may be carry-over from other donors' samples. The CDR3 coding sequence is TGCAGTGCTAGAGATCTAGCGGGACAAGAGACCCAGTACTTC. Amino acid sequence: CSARDLAGQETQYF.